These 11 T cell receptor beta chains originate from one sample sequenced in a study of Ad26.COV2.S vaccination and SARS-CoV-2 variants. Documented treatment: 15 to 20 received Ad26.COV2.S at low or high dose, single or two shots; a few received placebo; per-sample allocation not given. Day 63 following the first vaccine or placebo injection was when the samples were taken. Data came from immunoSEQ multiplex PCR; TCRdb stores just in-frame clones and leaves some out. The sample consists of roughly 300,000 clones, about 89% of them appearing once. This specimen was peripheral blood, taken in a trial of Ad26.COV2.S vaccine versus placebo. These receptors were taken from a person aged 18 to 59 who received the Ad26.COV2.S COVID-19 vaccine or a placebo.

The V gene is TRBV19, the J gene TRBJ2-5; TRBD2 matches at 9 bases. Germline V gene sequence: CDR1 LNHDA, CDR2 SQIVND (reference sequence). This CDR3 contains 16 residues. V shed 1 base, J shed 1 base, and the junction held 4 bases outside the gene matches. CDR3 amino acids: CASSIGLAGIQETQYF. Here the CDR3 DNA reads TGTGCCAGTAGTATAGGTCTAGCGGGAATCCAAGAGACCCAGTACTTC.

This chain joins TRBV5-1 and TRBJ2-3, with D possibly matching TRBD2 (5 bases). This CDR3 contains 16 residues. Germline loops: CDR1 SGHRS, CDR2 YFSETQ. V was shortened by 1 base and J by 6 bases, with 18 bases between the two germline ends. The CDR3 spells CASSLFDFRGTDTQYF. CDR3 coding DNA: TGCGCCAGCAGCTTGTTTGATTTTCGGGGAACCGATACGCAGTATTTT.

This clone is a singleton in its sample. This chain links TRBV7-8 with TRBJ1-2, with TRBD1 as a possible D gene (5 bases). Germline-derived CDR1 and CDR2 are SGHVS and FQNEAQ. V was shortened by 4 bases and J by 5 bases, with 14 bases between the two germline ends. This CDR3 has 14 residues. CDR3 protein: CASSSTAGGYGYTF. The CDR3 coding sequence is TGTGCCAGCAGCTCCACCGCCGGGGGGTATGGCTACACCTTC.

This CDR3 is CASSAPGQGQETQYF. DNA for the CDR3: TGTGCCAGCAGCGCGCCGGGACAGGGACAAGAGACCCAGTACTTC. The gene calls are TRBV3-1 (or the pseudogene TRBV3-2) and TRBJ2-5; TRBD1 aligns across 9 bases. V was pared by 5 bases and J by 2 bases, with 6 bases of the junction left unmatched. Germline V gene data show CDR1 as LGHDT and CDR2 as YNNKEL (reference sequence). The length of the CDR3 is 15 residues.

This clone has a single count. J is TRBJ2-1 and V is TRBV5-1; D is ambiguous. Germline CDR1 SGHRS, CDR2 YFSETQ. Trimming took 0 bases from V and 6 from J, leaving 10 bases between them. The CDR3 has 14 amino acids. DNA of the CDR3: TGCGCCAGCAGCTTGGAGAAGGGTTCCAATGAGCAGTTCTTC. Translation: CASSLEKGSNEQFF.

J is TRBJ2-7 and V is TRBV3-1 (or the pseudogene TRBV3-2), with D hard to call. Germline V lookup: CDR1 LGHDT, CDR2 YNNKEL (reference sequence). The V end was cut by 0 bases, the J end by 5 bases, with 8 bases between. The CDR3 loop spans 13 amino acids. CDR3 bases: TGTGCCAGCAGCCAAGATTATGGGCACGAGCAGTACTTC. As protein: CASSQDYGHEQYF.

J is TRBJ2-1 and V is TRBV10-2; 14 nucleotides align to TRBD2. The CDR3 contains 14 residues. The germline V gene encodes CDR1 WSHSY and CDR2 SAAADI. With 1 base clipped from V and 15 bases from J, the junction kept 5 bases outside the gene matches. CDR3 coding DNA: TGCGCCAGCAGTGAGTTGACTAGCGGGAGGGCCCGGTTCTTC. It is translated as CASSELTSGRARFF.

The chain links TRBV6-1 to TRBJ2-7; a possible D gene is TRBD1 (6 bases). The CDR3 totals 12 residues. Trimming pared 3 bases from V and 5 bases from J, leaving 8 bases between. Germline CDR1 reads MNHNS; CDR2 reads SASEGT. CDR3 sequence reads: CASSDYRDEQYF. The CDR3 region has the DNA TGTGCCAGCAGTGATTACAGGGACGAGCAGTACTTC.

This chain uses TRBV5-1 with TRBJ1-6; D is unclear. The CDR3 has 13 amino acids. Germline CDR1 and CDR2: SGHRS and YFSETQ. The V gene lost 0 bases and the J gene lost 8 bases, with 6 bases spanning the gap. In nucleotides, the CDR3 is TGCGCCAGCAGCTTGGAGGAATATTCACCCCTCCACTTT. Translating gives CASSLEEYSPLHF.

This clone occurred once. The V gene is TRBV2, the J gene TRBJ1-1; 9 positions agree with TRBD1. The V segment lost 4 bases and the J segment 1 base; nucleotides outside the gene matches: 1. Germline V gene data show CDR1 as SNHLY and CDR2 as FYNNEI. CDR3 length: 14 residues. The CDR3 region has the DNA TGTGCCAGCAGTGCGGGACAGGGGAACACTGAAGCTTTCTTT. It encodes CASSAGQGNTEAFF.

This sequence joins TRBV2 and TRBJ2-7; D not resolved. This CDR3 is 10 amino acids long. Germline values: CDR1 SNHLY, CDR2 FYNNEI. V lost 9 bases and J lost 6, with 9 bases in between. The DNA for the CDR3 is TGTGCCAGTTTGCGGCGCGAGCAGTACTTC. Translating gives CASLRREQYF.